The clone carrying this TCR beta chain was seen more than once but under ten times. Its matching antigen is unknown. The data stem from a study of T cell repertoires in cytomegalovirus infection. The wider study: Public TCR beta signatures were indicative of both CMV infection and a matching HLA type.

V shed 2 bases and J shed 0 bases, with 10 bases lying between them. The CDR3 runs 16 residues. Germline loops: CDR1 MNHEY, CDR2 SVGAGI. Each CDR3 protein is one row after TCRdb ran MiXCR on the reads. The table lists about 160,000 distinct CDR3 sequences, about 22% of them singletons. The sequenced sample was CD8+ T cells from cultured PBMCs, obtained from culture after CMV antigen stimulation. The chain carries TRBV6-5 and TRBJ2-2, with D perhaps TRBD2 (5 bases). The source is a human donor in good health (CMV status not recorded). Some clones in this sample may be carry-over from other donors' samples. CDR3 nucleotide sequence: TGTGCCAGCAGTTACCTGCCGGGAACGAACACCGGGGAGCTGTTTTTT. Amino acids: CASSYLPGTNTGELFF.